These 11 T cell receptor beta chains originate from one sample sequenced in a study of cytomegalovirus exposure and HLA in healthy donors. Primers: 60 Vbeta forward and 13 Jbeta reverse. Here immunoSEQ multiplex PCR was the method, and the copy in TCRdb shows in-frame clones only, minus some. The table lists fewer than 200,000 clones, roughly 82% of them singletons. Sequencing used PBMCs. The receptors here all came from a man aged 50 or older in good health and CMV-seropositive.

This chain uses TRBV28 with TRBJ2-7; no firm D call. This CDR3 has 13 amino acids. Germline CDR1 reads MDHEN; CDR2 reads SYDVKM. The V end lost 6 bases, the J end lost 2 bases, and 11 bases lay between the germline ends. As DNA, the CDR3 is TGTGCCAGCAGCCCGCTTGTAGCCTACGAGCAGTACTTC. This sequence encodes CASSPLVAYEQYF.

This clone was counted a single time. Other nucleotide sequences from this sample produce the same CDR3. The rearrangement uses TRBV4-2 and TRBJ1-5; D perhaps matches TRBD1 (5 bases). The CDR3 contains 13 residues. Deletions cut 0 bases from V and 6 bases from J, with 6 bases between. In germline, CDR1 is LGHNA, CDR2 YNFKEQ. The CDR3: CASSQDRVQPQHF. CDR3 DNA sequence: TGTGCCAGCAGCCAAGACAGGGTTCAGCCCCAGCATTTT.

The V call is TRBV6-6, the J call TRBJ2-7, with 10 nucleotides matching TRBD2. Germline CDR1 MNHNY, CDR2 SVGAGI (reference sequence). The CDR3 covers 13 residues. Losses at the gene ends were 7 bases for V and 4 bases for J; bases not matched to a gene: 4. CDR3 DNA: TGTGCCAGCACTAGCGGGAGCAAGTACGAGCAGTACTTC. Translating it yields CASTSGSKYEQYF.

The chain uses TRBV4-1 and TRBJ1-2; maybe TRBD1 (5 bases). Germline CDR1 is MGHRA and CDR2 is YSYEKL. V lost 1 base to trimming and J lost 10 bases, with 10 bases between them. CDR3 length equals 12 residues. The CDR3 DNA reads TGCGCCAGCAGCCAAGGACAGATCCCCTACACCTTC. Protein: CASSQGQIPYTF.

The rearrangement links TRBV6-4 to TRBJ2-6; the D is unclear. The CDR3 spans 15 residues. V was clipped by 3 bases and J by 0 bases, with 6 bases between them. The V gene's germline CDR1 is MRHNA and CDR2 SNTAGT. CDR3 region: CASSERNSGANVLTF. CDR3 DNA: TGTGCCAGCAGTGAGAGGAACTCTGGGGCCAACGTCCTGACTTTC.

This chain joins TRBV28 and TRBJ1-2; the match to TRBD1 covers 7 bases. This CDR3 contains 16 residues. CDR1 is MDHEN and CDR2 is SYDVKM in the germline V gene. J lost 6 bases, V lost 2 bases, and 12 bases had no gene match. As DNA, the CDR3 is TGTGCCAGCAGTTTAAGTGCGGGACAGACCTCCCATGGCTACACCTTC. Translated, it gives CASSLSAGQTSHGYTF.

J is TRBJ1-2 and V is TRBV7-2; maybe TRBD1 (5 bases). This CDR3 region has 15 residues. The V and J ends lost 3 bases and 4 bases respectively, with 15 bases between them. Germline V gives CDR1 SGHTA, CDR2 FQGNSA. CDR3 sequence reads: CASSFDSAPIYGYTF. The CDR3 DNA reads as TGTGCCAGCAGCTTTGACAGTGCCCCGATCTATGGCTACACCTTC.

The rearrangement links TRBV23-1 to TRBJ2-1; perhaps TRBD1 as D (6 bases). TRBV23-1 is an ORF, and what it does is uncertain. The ends were cut back, 0 bases at V and 15 bases at J, with 21 bases in the middle. CDR3 length equals 15 residues. The CDR3 sequence: CASSQSGQGSFCRFF. CDR3 nucleotides: TGCGCCAGCAGTCAATCAGGGCAGGGGAGTTTTTGCCGGTTCTTC.

About this clone itself: This sample includes further DNA sequences coding for the same CDR3. This rearrangement joins TRBV6-6 to TRBJ1-6; D possibly corresponds to TRBD1 (5 bases). The ends were cut back, 0 bases at V and 6 bases at J, with 9 bases in the middle. This CDR3 has 15 residues. The germline gives CDR1 MNHNY, CDR2 SVGAGI (reference sequence). The CDR3 is CASSYSGQSNSPLHF. The CDR3 nucleotides are TGTGCCAGCAGTTACTCGGGGCAGAGTAATTCACCCCTCCACTTT.

The rearrangement links TRBV27 to TRBJ1-5, with D perhaps matching TRBD1 (6 bases). The germline V gene encodes CDR1 MNHEY and CDR2 SMNVEV (reference sequence). This CDR3 region has 12 residues. With 8 bases removed from V and 1 base from J, the gap between germline ends came to 6 bases. The CDR3 reads CASGQSNQPQHF. CDR3 in DNA: TGTGCCAGCGGACAGAGCAATCAGCCCCAGCATTTT.

The chain is built from TRBV29-1 and TRBJ2-1; D is perhaps TRBD1 (6 bases). The CDR3 length is 13 residues. Trimming pared 4 bases from V and 4 bases from J, leaving 11 bases between. Germline V lookup: CDR1 SQVTM, CDR2 ANQGSEA. The CDR3 DNA sequence: TGCAGCGTTGGTTGGGGGCGTTACAATGAGCAGTTCTTC. It codes for CSVGWGRYNEQFF.